Listed below are T cell receptor beta chains from one sample, sequenced in a study of radiation and T cells in renal cell carcinoma. Assay used: immunoSEQ multiplex PCR; TCRdb lists only in-frame clones, some missing. The data contain over 85,000 clones, 82% of them singletons. The source material was blood, sampled from a patient whose treatment included radiotherapy and nephrectomy. The source of these receptors is a man between 60 and 75 years old with renal cell carcinoma. CDR3s include the opening cysteine and the closing phenylalanine or tryptophan. Fields, in order: clone size, J gene, D gene, V gene, CDR3 protein, CDR3 DNA. A D gene is named only where the DNA matches it firmly. The size entry is marked missing in some rows and otherwise reads once, few, many or a size class.

abundance: medium-sized
j_gene: TRBJ2-5
d_gene: NA
v_gene: TRBV5-1
CDR3aa: CASCRQGPRETQYF
CDR3nt: TGCGCCAGCTGTCGCCAGGGGCCCCGGGAGACCCAGTACTTC

abundance: NA
j_gene: TRBJ1-1
d_gene: TRBD1
v_gene: TRBV6-6
CDR3aa: CAIQGAKNEAFF
CDR3nt: TGTGCCATACAGGGGGCGAAGAATGAAGCTTTCTTT

abundance: NA
j_gene: TRBJ2-1
d_gene: TRBD2
v_gene: TRBV5-1
CDR3aa: CASSLRPLAGGSYNEQFF
CDR3nt: TGCGCCAGCAGCTTGAGGCCCCTAGCGGGAGGTTCCTACAATGAGCAGTTCTTC

abundance: NA
j_gene: TRBJ2-7
d_gene: NA
v_gene: TRBV5-5
CDR3aa: CASRRAPRDEQYF
CDR3nt: TGTGCCAGCAGGCGGGCCCCCCGGGACGAGCAGTACTTC

abundance: NA
j_gene: TRBJ1-2
d_gene: NA
v_gene: TRBV9
CDR3aa: CASSGGVYGYTF
CDR3nt: TGTGCCAGCAGCGGTGGGGTCTATGGCTACACCTTC

abundance: NA
j_gene: TRBJ2-2
d_gene: TRBD1
v_gene: TRBV18
CDR3aa: CASSPQQGALNTGELFF
CDR3nt: TGTGCCAGCTCACCTCAACAGGGGGCTTTAAACACCGGGGAGCTGTTTTTT

abundance: NA
j_gene: TRBJ2-5
d_gene: NA
v_gene: TRBV11-3
CDR3aa: CASSLNSQETQYF
CDR3nt: TGTGCCAGCAGCTTAAACAGCCAAGAGACCCAGTACTTC

abundance: NA
j_gene: TRBJ1-1
d_gene: NA
v_gene: TRBV7-9
CDR3aa: CASSLGTSNTEAFF
CDR3nt: TGTGCCAGCAGCTTAGGGACTTCGAACACTGAAGCTTTCTTT

abundance: NA
j_gene: TRBJ1-5
d_gene: NA
v_gene: TRBV19
CDR3aa: CASSISSNSNQPQHF
CDR3nt: TGTGCCAGTAGTATTTCCAGTAATAGCAATCAGCCCCAGCATTTT

abundance: few
j_gene: TRBJ2-3
d_gene: NA
v_gene: TRBV7-8
CDR3aa: CASSLELGRTDTQYF
CDR3nt: TGTGCCAGCAGCTTAGAATTAGGTCGAACAGATACGCAGTATTTT

abundance: few
j_gene: TRBJ2-3
d_gene: TRBD2
v_gene: TRBV4-3
CDR3aa: CASSSSGTRDTQYF
CDR3nt: TGCGCCAGCAGCTCCTCCGGGACTAGAGATACGCAGTATTTT

abundance: NA
j_gene: TRBJ1-4
d_gene: NA
v_gene: TRBV10-3
CDR3aa: CAISESTGLGEKLFF
CDR3nt: TGTGCCATCAGTGAGTCTACAGGGCTGGGTGAAAAACTGTTTTTT

abundance: NA
j_gene: TRBJ2-7
d_gene: NA
v_gene: TRBV19
CDR3aa: CASSISGRRSYEQYF
CDR3nt: TGTGCCAGTAGTATAAGTGGCAGGAGGTCCTACGAGCAGTACTTC

abundance: NA
j_gene: TRBJ2-2
d_gene: TRBD1
v_gene: TRBV28
CDR3aa: CASSQGAGTGELFF
CDR3nt: TGTGCCAGCAGTCAGGGGGCGGGAACCGGGGAGCTGTTTTTT

abundance: NA
j_gene: TRBJ1-6
d_gene: NA
v_gene: TRBV5-1
CDR3aa: CASSLDAPRSPLHF
CDR3nt: TGCGCCAGCAGCTTGGATGCACCAAGATCACCCCTCCACTTT

abundance: NA
j_gene: TRBJ2-3
d_gene: TRBD2
v_gene: TRBV28
CDR3aa: CASRDRSAGAGTDTQYF
CDR3nt: TGTGCCAGCAGGGACCGATCAGCGGGAGCGGGCACAGATACGCAGTATTTT

abundance: NA
j_gene: TRBJ1-1
d_gene: NA
v_gene: TRBV5-4
CDR3aa: CASSARNTEAFF
CDR3nt: TGTGCCAGCAGCGCTCGTAACACTGAAGCTTTCTTT

abundance: NA
j_gene: TRBJ2-1
d_gene: NA
v_gene: TRBV6-4
CDR3aa: CASSDSSGSYNEQFF
CDR3nt: TGTGCCAGCAGTGACTCTAGCGGCTCCTACAATGAGCAGTTCTTC

abundance: NA
j_gene: TRBJ2-3
d_gene: TRBD2
v_gene: TRBV7-7
CDR3aa: CASSFGTSPTDTQYF
CDR3nt: TGTGCCAGCAGCTTTGGGACTAGCCCTACAGATACGCAGTATTTT

abundance: few
j_gene: TRBJ2-7
d_gene: TRBD1
v_gene: TRBV10-3
CDR3aa: CAIRTQGAYEQYF
CDR3nt: TGTGCCATCAGGACTCAGGGGGCCTACGAGCAGTACTTC

abundance: once
j_gene: TRBJ1-1
d_gene: NA
v_gene: TRBV5-1
CDR3aa: CASSVRYPGEAFF
CDR3nt: TGCGCCAGCAGCGTTCGATACCCCGGTGAAGCTTTCTTT

abundance: NA
j_gene: TRBJ2-1
d_gene: TRBD2
v_gene: TRBV5-1
CDR3aa: CASSWAGGNEQFF
CDR3nt: TGCGCCAGCAGCTGGGCGGGGGGCAATGAGCAGTTCTTC

abundance: NA
j_gene: TRBJ2-6
d_gene: NA
v_gene: TRBV29-1
CDR3aa: CSVGSIQSRANVLTF
CDR3nt: TGCAGCGTTGGTAGCATACAAAGTCGGGCCAACGTCCTGACTTTC

abundance: NA
j_gene: TRBJ2-5
d_gene: NA
v_gene: TRBV2
CDR3aa: CASLGATETQYF
CDR3nt: TGTGCCAGCCTGGGAGCGACCGAGACCCAGTACTTC

abundance: few
j_gene: TRBJ2-2
d_gene: TRBD2
v_gene: TRBV5-1
CDR3aa: CASSLRAGGTNTGELFF
CDR3nt: TGCGCCAGCAGTCTTCGAGCGGGAGGGACTAACACCGGGGAGCTGTTTTTT

abundance: NA
j_gene: TRBJ2-1
d_gene: NA
v_gene: TRBV6-1
CDR3aa: CASSERVGADLVNEQFF
CDR3nt: TGTGCCAGCAGTGAAAGGGTTGGGGCCGACCTGGTTAATGAGCAGTTCTTC

abundance: NA
j_gene: TRBJ2-7
d_gene: TRBD2
v_gene: TRBV27
CDR3aa: CASSPLAGGNEQYF
CDR3nt: TGTGCCAGCAGTCCCCTAGCGGGAGGGAATGAGCAGTACTTC

abundance: NA
j_gene: TRBJ2-1
d_gene: NA
v_gene: TRBV5-3
CDR3aa: CARSLDPYNEQFF
CDR3nt: TGTGCCAGAAGCTTGGATCCATACAATGAGCAGTTCTTC

abundance: NA
j_gene: TRBJ2-5
d_gene: NA
v_gene: TRBV4-1
CDR3aa: CASSQGPGLRSQETQYF
CDR3nt: TGCGCCAGCAGCCAGGGCCCGGGTTTACGAAGCCAAGAGACCCAGTACTTC

abundance: NA
j_gene: TRBJ1-1
d_gene: TRBD1
v_gene: TRBV11-3
CDR3aa: CASSRQGHTEAFF
CDR3nt: TGTGCCAGCAGCCGACAGGGACACACTGAAGCTTTCTTT

abundance: few
j_gene: TRBJ1-5
d_gene: NA
v_gene: TRBV18
CDR3aa: CASSPLSGANQPQHF
CDR3nt: TGTGCCAGCTCACCATTATCAGGGGCGAATCAGCCCCAGCATTTT

abundance: NA
j_gene: TRBJ2-7
d_gene: TRBD1
v_gene: TRBV29-1
CDR3aa: CSVGDRGIYEQYF
CDR3nt: TGCAGCGTTGGGGACAGAGGAATCTACGAGCAGTACTTC

abundance: NA
j_gene: TRBJ2-5
d_gene: NA
v_gene: TRBV15
CDR3aa: CATSRARAETQYF
CDR3nt: TGTGCCACCAGCAGAGCGAGGGCGGAGACCCAGTACTTC

abundance: NA
j_gene: TRBJ2-3
d_gene: TRBD1
v_gene: TRBV5-1
CDR3aa: CASSASQGASDTQYF
CDR3nt: TGCGCCAGCAGCGCATCACAGGGGGCCTCAGATACGCAGTATTTT

abundance: NA
j_gene: TRBJ2-2
d_gene: NA
v_gene: TRBV28
CDR3aa: CASSLWKENTGELFF
CDR3nt: TGTGCCAGCAGTTTATGGAAGGAAAACACCGGGGAGCTGTTTTTT

abundance: few
j_gene: TRBJ1-4
d_gene: NA
v_gene: TRBV29-1
CDR3aa: CSVARAGQRLFF
CDR3nt: TGCAGCGTTGCGAGGGCAGGACAACGACTGTTTTTT

abundance: NA
j_gene: TRBJ1-5
d_gene: NA
v_gene: TRBV7-2
CDR3aa: CASSLLPENQPQHF
CDR3nt: TGTGCCAGCAGCTTACTACCAGAAAATCAGCCCCAGCATTTT

abundance: once
j_gene: TRBJ1-2
d_gene: NA
v_gene: TRBV27
CDR3aa: CASSRIPSGQGWHGYTF
CDR3nt: TGTGCCAGCAGTCGAATACCCTCGGGGCAGGGCTGGCATGGCTACACCTTC

abundance: NA
j_gene: TRBJ2-5
d_gene: TRBD2
v_gene: TRBV2
CDR3aa: CASTSGLAETQYF
CDR3nt: TGTGCCAGCACCTCCGGACTAGCGGAGACCCAGTACTTC

abundance: NA
j_gene: TRBJ2-7
d_gene: TRBD1
v_gene: TRBV28
CDR3aa: CASSLDRGVSYEQYF
CDR3nt: TGTGCCAGCAGCCTGGACAGGGGAGTCTCCTACGAGCAGTACTTC

abundance: NA
j_gene: TRBJ2-3
d_gene: NA
v_gene: TRBV5-4
CDR3aa: CASSFGLTTDTQYF
CDR3nt: TGTGCCAGCAGCTTCGGTCTAACCACAGATACGCAGTATTTT

abundance: NA
j_gene: TRBJ2-7
d_gene: NA
v_gene: TRBV29-1
CDR3aa: CSVARVAYEQYF
CDR3nt: TGCAGCGTCGCCAGGGTTGCCTACGAGCAGTACTTC

abundance: NA
j_gene: TRBJ1-2
d_gene: NA
v_gene: TRBV4-1
CDR3aa: CASSQDNEYGYTF
CDR3nt: TGCGCCAGCAGCCAAGATAACGAGTATGGCTACACCTTC

abundance: NA
j_gene: TRBJ2-1
d_gene: NA
v_gene: TRBV5-1
CDR3aa: CASSYSNPYNEQFF
CDR3nt: TGCGCCAGCAGCTATAGCAACCCCTACAATGAGCAGTTCTTC

abundance: NA
j_gene: TRBJ2-1
d_gene: NA
v_gene: TRBV27
CDR3aa: CASTHNRGKSSYNEQFF
CDR3nt: TGTGCCAGCACCCATAACCGGGGCAAAAGCTCCTACAATGAGCAGTTCTTC

abundance: NA
j_gene: TRBJ2-7
d_gene: NA
v_gene: TRBV18
CDR3aa: CASSIAGEQYF
CDR3nt: TGTGCCAGCTCAATCGCTGGCGAGCAGTACTTC

abundance: NA
j_gene: TRBJ2-1
d_gene: TRBD1
v_gene: TRBV7-2
CDR3aa: CASSSTGGRIDEQFF
CDR3nt: TGTGCCAGCAGCTCAACAGGGGGTAGAATAGATGAGCAGTTCTTC

abundance: NA
j_gene: TRBJ2-7
d_gene: NA
v_gene: TRBV12-2
CDR3aa: CASRYDPLSYEQYF
CDR3nt: TGTGCAAGTCGCTATGACCCGCTCTCCTACGAGCAGTACTTC

abundance: NA
j_gene: TRBJ1-2
d_gene: NA
v_gene: TRBV10-3
CDR3aa: CAIRLAGQDYGYTF
CDR3nt: TGTGCCATTAGACTCGCGGGACAAGATTATGGCTACACCTTC

abundance: NA
j_gene: TRBJ2-7
d_gene: TRBD2
v_gene: TRBV5-4
CDR3aa: CASSSSGRIRYEQYF
CDR3nt: TGTGCCAGCAGCTCTAGCGGGAGGATTAGGTACGAGCAGTACTTC

abundance: NA
j_gene: TRBJ2-1
d_gene: TRBD2
v_gene: TRBV19
CDR3aa: CASPPAGMGAGGWNEQFF
CDR3nt: TGTGCCAGTCCGCCCGCGGGGATGGGAGCGGGAGGGTGGAATGAGCAGTTCTTC

abundance: NA
j_gene: TRBJ1-2
d_gene: NA
v_gene: TRBV11-2
CDR3aa: CASSLGTTYGYTF
CDR3nt: TGTGCCAGCAGCTTAGGGACAACGTATGGCTACACCTTC

abundance: NA
j_gene: TRBJ1-5
d_gene: NA
v_gene: TRBV21-1
CDR3aa: CASILSLYRRGNQPQHF
CDR3nt: TGTGCCAGCATCCTCTCCCTGTACCGTAGGGGCAATCAGCCCCAGCATTTT

abundance: NA
j_gene: TRBJ1-5
d_gene: NA
v_gene: TRBV5-6
CDR3aa: CASSLAAGSFGNQPQHF
CDR3nt: TGTGCCAGCAGCTTGGCGGCAGGGAGTTTTGGCAATCAGCCCCAGCATTTT

abundance: NA
j_gene: TRBJ1-3
d_gene: TRBD1
v_gene: TRBV7-9
CDR3aa: CASSFLTGTAGNTIYF
CDR3nt: TGTGCCAGCAGCTTCCTCACCGGGACAGCCGGAAACACCATATATTTT

abundance: NA
j_gene: TRBJ2-3
d_gene: TRBD2
v_gene: TRBV6-1
CDR3aa: CASRAGGSTDTQYF
CDR3nt: TGTGCCAGCAGAGCGGGAGGCAGCACAGATACGCAGTATTTT

abundance: once
j_gene: TRBJ2-5
d_gene: TRBD2
v_gene: TRBV30
CDR3aa: CAWSVEAGGPRGETQYF
CDR3nt: TGTGCCTGGAGTGTTGAAGCGGGAGGGCCGAGAGGGGAGACCCAGTACTTC